Listed below are T cell receptor beta chains from one sample, sequenced in a study of shared clonotypes between healthy human individuals. The method was immunoSEQ multiplex PCR; TCRdb's version includes in-frame clones alone and lacks a portion of them. The sample yields about 2.1 million clones, 85% to 95% seen once. What was sequenced was naive CD8+ T cells from PBMCs. The receptors shown here come from a man between 18 and 35 years old in good health. Some clones in this sample may be carry-over from other donors' samples. CDR3s leave out the opening cysteine and the closing phenylalanine or tryptophan. A D gene is named only where the DNA matches it firmly.

v_gene	d_gene	j_gene	CDR3aa
TRBV2	TRBD1	TRBJ2-5	ASRPGQGIQETQY
TRBV7-2	TRBD2	TRBJ2-5	ASSTRGREGETQY
TRBV6-6	-	TRBJ2-5	ASSYSGPEETQY
TRBV19	TRBD2	TRBJ2-1	ASSVLAGYNEQF
TRBV11-2	TRBD2	TRBJ2-7	ASSLTVLAGPSYEQY
TRBV9	TRBD2	TRBJ2-5	ASSPGTSGNRETQY
TRBV7-2	TRBD1	TRBJ2-7	ASSLTGGGYEQY
TRBV9	-	TRBJ2-7	ASSVDGARDEQY
TRBV9	TRBD2	TRBJ2-1	ASSAEPGLARNNEQF
TRBV10-2	-	TRBJ2-1	ASSKWGIYNEQF
TRBV7-2	TRBD2	TRBJ2-5	ASSLDRSYSGREETQY
TRBV9	-	TRBJ1-2	ASSVATGSGYT
TRBV27	-	TRBJ2-7	ASSLERGAPSYEQY
TRBV11-2	-	TRBJ2-2	ASSLVQGSGELF
TRBV9	TRBD2	TRBJ2-5	ASSVAGGSGETQY
TRBV7-9	TRBD1	TRBJ1-2	ASSSFQGAYGYT
TRBV27	TRBD2	TRBJ2-1	ASSTLTGVLAGSNNEQF
TRBV7-9	-	TRBJ2-1	ASSFEGYEQF
TRBV27	-	TRBJ2-7	ASSLSGQIPVHEQY
TRBV7-2	TRBD2	TRBJ2-5	ASSYGTKRSETQY
TRBV19	TRBD2	TRBJ2-7	ASSIVAGGPNEQY
TRBV19	-	TRBJ2-7	ASSIEGYEQY